These T cell receptor beta chains were read from a single sample in a study of blood T cell repertoires in COVID-19. TCRdb keeps only in-frame clones here, not all; method: immunoSEQ multiplex PCR. This table has about 220,000 clones, approximately 83% appearing once. The source material was PBMCs or T cells enriched from blood (not recorded which). The receptors come from a middle-aged woman with acute COVID-19. The CDR3 runs from the conserved cysteine through the conserved F or W. The D gene is left open where the match is weak. Clone sizes are given selectively: once, few, many, or a class where the clone is expanded.

v_gene	abundance	j_gene	d_gene	CDR3aa	CDR3nt
TRBV2	.	TRBJ2-5	TRBD1	CASRAGQGVSQYF	TGTGCCAGCAGGGCGGGACAGGGAGTGTCCCAGTACTTC
TRBV4-3	.	TRBJ1-2	.	CASSQDVGGDGYTF	TGCGCCAGCAGCCAAGATGTGGGGGGAGATGGCTACACCTTC
TRBV30	.	TRBJ2-7	.	CASGRSSYEQYF	TGTGCCTCGGGACGTTCGTCCTACGAGCAGTACTTC
TRBV6-6	.	TRBJ1-6	.	CASSYPEVNSPLHF	TGTGCCAGCAGTTACCCGGAGGTTAATTCACCCCTCCACTTT
TRBV20-1	.	TRBJ2-7	.	CSGARSYEQYF	TGCAGTGGAGCGCGGAGCTACGAGCAGTACTTC
TRBV5-8	once	TRBJ1-5	.	CASIPVSKSHNQPQHF	TGTGCCAGCATCCCTGTATCGAAGAGCCACAATCAGCCCCAGCATTTT
TRBV9	.	TRBJ2-5	.	CASSVVGGQETQYF	TGTGCCAGCAGCGTAGTTGGCGGCCAAGAGACCCAGTACTTC
TRBV21-1	.	TRBJ2-1	.	CASSKALAGGPTYNEQFF	TGTGCCAGCAGCAAAGCTCTAGCGGGAGGGCCGACCTACAATGAGCAGTTCTTC
TRBV2	.	TRBJ1-2	.	CASFRVSYTF	TGTGCCAGCTTTCGCGTGAGCTACACCTTC
TRBV6-5	few	TRBJ1-1	TRBD1	CASKTGMNTEAFF	TGTGCCAGCAAGACAGGGATGAACACTGAAGCTTTCTTT
TRBV11-1	many	TRBJ1-2	.	CASSLAYSGNYGYTF	TGTGCCAGCAGCTTAGCTTACAGCGGGAACTATGGCTACACCTTC
TRBV7-2	.	TRBJ2-7	TRBD2	CASSHGLEYEQYF	TGTGCCAGCAGCCACGGACTAGAATACGAGCAGTACTTC
TRBV6-1	.	TRBJ1-6	.	CASSEFGRGGSPLHF	TGTGCCAGCAGTGAGTTCGGACGGGGTGGTTCACCCCTCCACTTT
TRBV10-1	.	TRBJ1-5	TRBD1	CASKHRGYGQPQHF	TGCGCCAGCAAACACAGGGGATACGGGCAGCCCCAGCATTTT
TRBV7-9	.	TRBJ2-2	TRBD2	CASRPLAGVSGELFF	TGTGCCAGCCGCCCACTAGCGGGGGTTTCCGGGGAGCTGTTTTTT
TRBV6-6	.	TRBJ1-5	.	CASGGGNQPQHF	TGTGCCAGCGGGGGGGGGAATCAGCCCCAGCATTTT
TRBV30	.	TRBJ1-4	TRBD1	CAWMNFLDRGGEKLFF	TGTGCCTGGATGAATTTTTTGGACAGGGGAGGTGAAAAACTGTTTTTT
TRBV7-9	.	TRBJ2-4	TRBD1	CASSQPQGAAVKNIQYF	TGTGCCAGCAGCCAGCCACAGGGGGCGGCTGTTAAAAACATTCAGTACTTC
TRBV5-1	.	TRBJ1-2	.	CASSPQDFYGYTF	TGCGCCAGCAGCCCCCAGGATTTCTATGGCTACACCTTC
TRBV2	.	TRBJ1-5	TRBD1	CASSEYRGNQPQHF	TGTGCCAGCAGTGAGTACAGGGGAAATCAGCCCCAGCATTTT
TRBV5-1	.	TRBJ2-1	TRBD2	CASSLGLAGGNEQFF	TGCGCCAGCAGCTTGGGACTAGCGGGAGGAAATGAGCAGTTCTTC
TRBV19	.	TRBJ1-1	TRBD1	CATRGQGEGNTEAFF	TGTGCCACCCGGGGACAGGGGGAGGGAAACACTGAAGCTTTCTTT
TRBV6-5	.	TRBJ1-2	TRBD1	CASSYRRTGASGYTF	TGTGCCAGCAGTTACCGAAGGACAGGGGCATCTGGCTACACCTTC
TRBV12-3/TRBV12-4	many	TRBJ1-1	.	CASTLEFRAFF	TGTGCCAGCACCCTGGAGTTCCGAGCTTTCTTT
TRBV3-1/TRBV3-2	.	TRBJ2-2	.	CAARGTGELFF	TGTGCCGCACGGGGGACCGGGGAGCTGTTTTTT
TRBV5-4	.	TRBJ1-1	.	CASRREGANTEAFF	TGTGCCAGCCGTCGGGAGGGTGCGAACACTGAAGCTTTCTTT
TRBV28	.	TRBJ1-3	.	CASSPPTFLGQISGNTIYF	TGTGCCAGCAGTCCACCGACATTCTTAGGACAGATCTCTGGAAACACCATATATTTT
TRBV7-9	.	TRBJ1-1	.	CASSPGGGRPEAFF	TGTGCCAGCAGCCCTGGAGGAGGGAGACCTGAAGCTTTCTTT
TRBV3-1/TRBV3-2	.	TRBJ1-1	.	CASSQDWGGDWNTEAFF	TGTGCCAGCAGCCAAGATTGGGGGGGAGACTGGAACACTGAAGCTTTCTTT
TRBV5-4	.	TRBJ2-5	TRBD1	CASSSFRDRGGETQYF	TGTGCCAGCAGCTCCTTCCGGGACAGGGGCGGGGAGACCCAGTACTTC
TRBV3-1/TRBV3-2	.	TRBJ2-3	TRBD2	CASSRLPSGGARDTQYF	TGTGCCAGCAGCCGATTACCTAGCGGGGGGGCAAGGGATACGCAGTATTTT
TRBV29-1	.	TRBJ2-7	.	CSVARQGHEQYF	TGCAGCGTTGCGCGGCAGGGCCACGAGCAGTACTTC
TRBV7-9	.	TRBJ2-5	TRBD1	CASSPHGDRAGETQYF	TGTGCCAGCAGCCCACACGGTGACAGGGCCGGTGAGACCCAGTACTTC
TRBV3-1/TRBV3-2	.	TRBJ2-5	.	CASSQVRQSYQETQYF	TGTGCCAGCAGCCAAGTCAGGCAGTCGTACCAAGAGACCCAGTACTTC
TRBV2	.	TRBJ1-1	.	CASSDGTPNTEAFF	TGTGCCAGCAGTGATGGGACACCCAACACTGAAGCTTTCTTT